This is a list of T cell receptor beta chains from one sample in a study of Graves' ophthalmopathy and Graves' hyperthyroidism. TCRdb passed the multiplex PCR reads through MiXCR, listing each CDR3 protein once. The profile shows approximately 210,000 distinct CDR3 sequences, 25% to 30% of them singletons. Sequencing used peripheral blood. All receptors derive from a man aged 45-65 years with Graves' ophthalmopathy. Both conserved end residues are part of each CDR3. The D gene is left open where the match is weak. The size of a clone is reported for some rows only, either as once, few or many, or as a class for expanded clones.

>TRBJ1-6|TRBV11-2|many|-
TGTGCCAGCAGCCCCCCGGGGGGAAGCTATAATTCACCCCTCCACTTT
CASSPPGGSYNSPLHF
>TRBJ2-7|TRBV7-9|many|-
TGTGCCAGCAGCCGGACCGGGACTCCCTCGGACGAGCAGTACTTC
CASSRTGTPSDEQYF
>TRBJ1-2|TRBV12-3/TRBV12-4|-|TRBD1
TGTGCCAGCAGGACCACAGGGGGCCGAGGCTACACCTTC
CASRTTGGRGYTF
>TRBJ2-7|TRBV6-4|many|TRBD2
TGTGCCAGCAGCAGAATCAGGGTAGCGGGGGAGACCTACGAGCAGTACTTC
CASSRIRVAGETYEQYF
>TRBJ1-2|TRBV12-3/TRBV12-4|once|TRBD1
TGTGCCAGCAGTGTTACGGGACAGGATGGTGGCTACACCTTC
CASSVTGQDGGYTF
>TRBJ1-1|TRBV28|-|TRBD1
TGTGCCAGCAGTTTGGACAGGGAGGGGGTTCTGGGCACTGAAGCTTTCTTT
CASSLDREGVLGTEAFF
>TRBJ1-1|TRBV6-2/TRBV6-3|-|-
TGTGCCAGCAGTCACGCAGGGTTTCGGGGGGGCACTGAAGCTTTCTTT
CASSHAGFRGGTEAFF
>TRBJ1-5|TRBV25-1|-|-
TGTGCCAGCAGTGTCGGGACATCAAGCAATCAGCCCCAGCATTTT
CASSVGTSSNQPQHF
>TRBJ2-7|TRBV4-1|many|TRBD2
TGCGCCAGCAGCCAAGCTACTAGCGGGAGGAACGCCTACGAGCAGTACTTC
CASSQATSGRNAYEQYF
>TRBJ2-5|TRBV6-2/TRBV6-3|-|TRBD1
TGTGCCAGCAGTACGACAGGGCAAGAGACCCAGTACTTC
CASSTTGQETQYF
>TRBJ2-7|TRBV6-5|many|TRBD1
TGTGCCAGCAGTCACATCCCCCTGCTGGACAGGGGTTCGGGGGGCTCGTACGAGCAGTACTTC
CASSHIPLLDRGSGGSYEQYF
>TRBJ1-2|TRBV12-3/TRBV12-4|many|-
TGTGCCAGCAGTTTCGGACAGAGGGGGAAGGATGGCTACACCTTC
CASSFGQRGKDGYTF
>TRBJ1-1|TRBV19|-|-
TGTGCCAGTAGTATTTCCGGTGTTGCTTTCTTT
CASSISGVAFF
>TRBJ2-7|TRBV6-1|many|TRBD1
TGTGCCAGCAGTCTAGCTTCCGGGACAGGGTGGTACGAGCAGTACTTC
CASSLASGTGWYEQYF
>TRBJ1-1|TRBV29-1|many|-
TGCAGCGTTGACGGGGCCCGGAACACTGAAGCTTTCTTT
CSVDGARNTEAFF
>TRBJ1-1|TRBV5-1|many|-
TGCGCCAGCAGCTTGGCCAAGCTGAACACTGAAGCTTTCTTT
CASSLAKLNTEAFF
>TRBJ2-2|TRBV19|many|TRBD2
TGTGCCAGTAGTATCCTGACTAGCGGGAGATTTACCGGGGAGCTGTTTTTT
CASSILTSGRFTGELFF
>TRBJ2-7|TRBV12-3/TRBV12-4|many|-
TGTGCCAGCAGTTTAGCGGTCGGGGGCTACGAGCAGTACTTC
CASSLAVGGYEQYF
>TRBJ2-5|TRBV11-2|-|TRBD2
TGTGCCAGCAGCTTAGATCGACTAGCGGGGGTGGAGACCCAGTACTTC
CASSLDRLAGVETQYF
>TRBJ1-1|TRBV20-1|once|-
TGCAGTGCTAGAGATACCCTCACCGACACTGAAGCTTTCTTT
CSARDTLTDTEAFF
>TRBJ2-7|TRBV6-2/TRBV6-3|many|-
TGTGCCAGCAGTTCTTCAGGGGCCTTATACGAGCAGTACTTC
CASSSSGALYEQYF
>TRBJ1-1|TRBV7-9|many|TRBD1
TGTGCCAGCAGTCCTACAGGGGGTCTGGCTAACACTGAAGCTTTCTTT
CASSPTGGLANTEAFF
>TRBJ1-2|TRBV28|few|TRBD1
TGTGCCAGCAGTCTACACGGGACAGGGCCCTATGGCTACACCTTC
CASSLHGTGPYGYTF
>TRBJ1-1|TRBV4-1|many|-
TGCGCCAGCAGCCAAGTCAACCCCCGCAACACTGAAGCTTTCTTT
CASSQVNPRNTEAFF
>TRBJ2-5|TRBV5-1|many|TRBD1
TGCGCCAGCAGCGGAGGGGCGGGACAGGGAGAGACCCAGTACTTC
CASSGGAGQGETQYF
>TRBJ1-1|TRBV6-1|-|-
TGTGCCAGCAGTGAAGCGGACCAGTCGGCGGCTGAAGCTTTCTTT
CASSEADQSAAEAFF
>TRBJ2-5|TRBV19|many|TRBD2
TGTGCCAGTAGTGGGGGTAGCGGGCGAGAGACCCAGTACTTC
CASSGGSGRETQYF
>TRBJ1-6|TRBV6-1|-|-
TGTGCCAGCAGTCCCGACGGAGATAATTCACCCCTCCACTTT
CASSPDGDNSPLHF
>TRBJ2-2|TRBV11-2|many|-
TGTGCCAGCAGCTTACAAAATCCCGCGAACACCGGGGAGCTGTTTTTT
CASSLQNPANTGELFF